A single sample gave rise to the 20 T cell receptor beta chains below, sequenced in a study of blood T cell repertoires in COVID-19 (dated by TCRdb to the early 2020s). The method behind the library was the immunoSEQ multiplex PCR assay. This immuneACCESS table, as held by TCRdb, lists in-frame sequences with V and J called but not all clones. Of the missing ones, under half trace to an unresolved V gene in checked studies; the others have no known cause. Present in this sample are roughly 75,000 clones, 86% of which were seen just once. Of the sample, approximately 15% falls within the top ten clones. The sample taken for sequencing was peripheral blood. The receptors were sampled from a man older than 75 in a cohort sampled during active COVID-19.

This chain joins TRBV2 and TRBJ2-7; TRBD1 agrees at 10 bases. V lost 3 bases to trimming and J lost 4 bases; unmatched junction nucleotides: 9. The length of the CDR3 is 16 residues. Per the germline V gene, CDR1 is SNHLY and CDR2 is FYNNEI. CDR3 in amino acids: CASSDPEGQGFYEQYF. CDR3 coding DNA: TGTGCCAGCAGTGATCCTGAGGGACAGGGGTTTTACGAGCAGTACTTC.

J is TRBJ1-2 and V is TRBV27; 9 bases align to TRBD1. J was trimmed by 5 bases and V by 5 bases; bases with no gene match: 6. This CDR3 spans 14 amino acids. The germline gives CDR1 MNHEY, CDR2 SMNVEV (reference sequence). In DNA form, the CDR3 reads TGTGCCAGCAGTCGGGGACAGGGAACATATGGCTACACCTTC. It yields the protein CASSRGQGTYGYTF.

This chain uses TRBV24-1 with TRBJ2-2, with D possibly being TRBD1 (6 bases). Trimming cost V 3 bases and J 4 bases, with 17 bases left between them. Germline V gives CDR1 KGHDR, CDR2 SFDVKD. CDR3 length: 17 amino acids. CDR3 in DNA: TGTGCCACCAGTGATGCCGGGACAAGCACTACCACCGGGGAGCTGTTTTTT. Translated, it gives CATSDAGTSTTTGELFF.

The chain joins TRBV4-1 to TRBJ2-4; TRBD1 aligns across 10 bases. The CDR3 sequence is 16 residues long. The J segment lost 5 bases and the V segment lost 4 bases, leaving 8 bases of the junction unmatched. In germline, CDR1 is MGHRA, CDR2 YSYEKL. The CDR3 sequence is CASSPGQGQVENIQYF. CDR3 nucleotide sequence: TGCGCCAGCAGCCCGGGACAGGGGCAGGTCGAAAACATTCAGTACTTC.

Note on this clone: Sequence at one end of the junction differs from germline and may be a read error. The chain employs TRBV15 and TRBJ1-1; TRBD1 aligns across 8 bases. The CDR3 contains 11 residues. CDR1 and CDR2 (germline): LNHNV, YYDKDF (reference sequence). CDR3 protein: CATSRDGGQAF. As DNA, the CDR3 is TGTGCCACCAGCAGAGACGGGGGACAGGCATTT.

In this sample, this clone turned up once. As DNA, the CDR3 is TGTGCCATCAGCATGACCGGACAGGGGTGGGATGGCTACACCTTC. Protein product: CAISMTGQGWDGYTF. This sequence joins TRBV10-3 and TRBJ1-2; 9 bases are shared with TRBD1. V trimming: 6 bases; J trimming: 6 bases; junction bases outside the gene matches: 11. CDR3 length: 15 amino acids. Germline V gene data show CDR1 as ENHRY and CDR2 as SYGVKD.

CDR3 residues: CASSLGTGGPDNYGYTF. The CDR3 DNA reads as TGTGCCAGCAGCTTGGGGACAGGGGGTCCCGATAACTATGGCTACACCTTC. The chain is built from TRBV5-6 and TRBJ1-2, with TRBD1 identical over 10 bases. CDR1 is SGHDT, CDR2 YYEEEE, per germline. After removal of 0 bases from V and 1 base from J, the junction contained 6 bases not matched to a gene. This CDR3 is built from 17 residues. The variable domain in full, completed from reference TRBV5-6 and TRBJ1-2, reads DAGVTQSPTHLIKTRGQQVTLRCSPKSGHDTVSWYQQALGQGPQFIFQYYEEEERQRGNFPDRFSGHQFPNYSSELNVNALLLGDSALYLCASSLGTGGPDNYGYTFGSGTRLTVV.

This clone was detected only once. V is TRBV5-1 and J is TRBJ2-2, with D uncertain. This CDR3 region has 17 residues. Germline V gives CDR1 SGHRS, CDR2 YFSETQ. V lost 4 bases, J lost 0 bases, and 16 bases lay in between. CDR3 nucleotide sequence: TGCGCCAGCAGCCGAAGGCGGTCGGGTGCGAACACCGGGGAGCTGTTTTTT. This sequence encodes CASSRRRSGANTGELFF. The entire variable domain, with the rest obtained from reference TRBV5-1 and TRBJ2-2, is as follows: KAGVTQTPRYLIKTRGQQVTLSCSPISGHRSVSWYQQTPGQGLQFLFEYFSETQRNKGNFPGRFSGRQFSNSRSEMNVSTLELGDSALYLCASSRRRSGANTGELFFGEGSRLTVL.

The rearrangement links TRBV6-5 to TRBJ1-6; a weak D match, TRBD1 (6 bases). The CDR3 sequence is 15 residues long. The V end was cut by 0 bases, the J end by 9 bases, with 12 bases between. Germline lookup yields CDR1 MNHEY and CDR2 SVGAGI. CDR3: CASSYSYRDGSPLHF. CDR3 coding DNA: TGTGCCAGCAGTTACTCGTACAGGGACGGTTCACCCCTCCACTTT.

This clone was found once. V usage is TRBV5-1 and J usage is TRBJ1-3; D uncertain. V was cut by 0 bases and J by 0 bases, with 10 bases left in between. Looked up from germline, CDR1 is SGHRS and CDR2 is YFSETQ. The CDR3 has 16 amino acids. The CDR3 loop is CASSLDGSSSGNTIYF. The CDR3 bases are TGCGCCAGCAGCTTGGACGGTTCGAGCTCTGGAAACACCATATATTTT.

This chain joins TRBV5-1 and TRBJ2-1; D possibly corresponds to TRBD1 (6 bases). V gave up 4 bases and J gave up 3 bases, with 11 bases separating them. This CDR3 has 14 residues. CDR1 is SGHRS, CDR2 YFSETQ, per germline. The CDR3 here is CASSPGDNYNEQFF. CDR3 DNA: TGCGCCAGCAGCCCAGGGGACAACTACAATGAGCAGTTCTTC. Drawing the rest from reference TRBV5-1 and TRBJ2-1, the complete variable domain is KAGVTQTPRYLIKTRGQQVTLSCSPISGHRSVSWYQQTPGQGLQFLFEYFSETQRNKGNFPGRFSGRQFSNSRSEMNVSTLELGDSALYLCASSPGDNYNEQFFGPGTRLTVL.

The rearrangement uses TRBV19 and TRBJ2-1; 8 nucleotides match TRBD2. CDR3 length equals 17 residues. Unmatched junction bases numbered 13, after V lost 5 bases and J lost 4 bases. CDR1 LNHDA and CDR2 SQIVND come from the germline V gene (reference sequence). The CDR3 DNA sequence: TGTGCCAGTAGTCCCCGTTGGGCGGGGGGATATTACAATGAGCAGTTCTTC. This sequence encodes CASSPRWAGGYYNEQFF. The variable domain in full, with the rest retrieved from reference TRBV19 and TRBJ2-1, is DGGITQSPKYLFRKEGQNVTLSCEQNLNHDAMYWYRQDPGQGLRLIYYSQIVNDFQKGDIAEGYSVSREKKESFPLTVTSAQKNPTAFYLCASSPRWAGGYYNEQFFGPGTRLTVL.

The chain carries TRBV6-5 and TRBJ2-3, with a possible D match to TRBD2 (6 bases). Looked up from germline, CDR1 is MNHEY and CDR2 is SVGAGI. The CDR3 spans 16 residues. V shed 0 bases and J shed 4 bases, with 14 bases lying between them. The CDR3 region is CASSYSWSLASDTQYF. The CDR3 nucleotides read TGTGCCAGCAGTTACTCGTGGTCTCTAGCGTCAGATACGCAGTATTTT.

This clone was counted a single time. CDR3 DNA sequence: TGTGCCAGTAAACTGGGCGGACAGGGGAACACCGGGGAGCTGTTTTTT. It encodes CASKLGGQGNTGELFF. The rearrangement links TRBV19 to TRBJ2-2; 8 nucleotides line up with TRBD1. The V gene's germline CDR1 is LNHDA and CDR2 SQIVND (reference sequence). Trimming removed 7 bases from V and 1 base from J; junction bases left unmatched: 8. There are 16 residues in the CDR3.

The chain employs TRBV6-6 and TRBJ1-1, with unresolved D. Germline CDR1 and CDR2: MNHNY and SVGAGI (reference sequence). Trimming removed 3 bases at V and 6 bases at J, with 5 bases between. The CDR3 runs to 11 residues. The CDR3 DNA is TGTGCCAGCAGTTATTGGCCTGAAGCTTTCTTT. The encoded protein is CASSYWPEAFF.

This rearrangement joins TRBV12-3 or TRBV12-4 to TRBJ2-1, with D possibly matching TRBD1 (5 bases). Between the trimmed V and J ends, which lost 1 base and 6 bases, there was a span of 7 bases. The CDR3 is made up of 13 amino acids. CDR3 bases: TGTGCCAGCAGTTTAGGCAGGGTCAATGAGCAGTTCTTC. Its translation is CASSLGRVNEQFF.

The V gene is TRBV11-2, the J gene TRBJ2-5, with 10 bases identical to TRBD2. The CDR3 contains 16 residues. Germline V gene sequence: CDR1 SGHAT, CDR2 FQNNGV. Germline trimming cut 3 bases from V and 5 bases from J; bases unmatched to any gene: 9. The CDR3 DNA is TGTGCCAGCAGCTTTAAGAGCGGGGGGGCCTCGGAGACCCAGTACTTC. It yields the protein CASSFKSGGASETQYF.

This clone was counted a few times. This chain links TRBV5-1 with TRBJ2-7; no clear D gene. CDR1 is SGHRS, CDR2 YFSETQ, per germline. This CDR3 is 13 amino acids long. V was cut by 0 bases and J by 0 bases, with 4 bases left in between. For the CDR3, the DNA is TGCGCCAGCAGCTTGGATCGCTCCTACGAGCAGTACGTC. Protein sequence: CASSLDRSYEQYV.

This chain links TRBV7-9 with TRBJ2-1; 10 bases are shared with TRBD2. Germline-derived CDR1 and CDR2 are SEHNR and FQNEAQ (reference sequence). The V segment lost 3 bases and the J segment 6 bases; nucleotides outside the gene matches: 5. The CDR3 extends over 15 amino acids. The CDR3 reads CASSLRASGGNEQFF. The CDR3 DNA is TGTGCCAGCAGCTTGAGGGCTAGCGGGGGCAATGAGCAGTTCTTC. Full variable domain (missing parts from reference TRBV7-9 and TRBJ2-1): DTGVSQNPRHKITKRGQNVTFRCDPISEHNRLYWYRQTLGQGPEFLTYFQNEAQLEKSRLLSDRFSAERPKGSFSTLEIQRTEQGDSAMYLCASSLRASGGNEQFFGPGTRLTVL.

The CDR3 DNA follows: TGTGCCAGCTCACCCCAGGGGGGTGCCAAAAACATTCAGTACTTC. This codes for CASSPQGGAKNIQYF. V is TRBV18 and J is TRBJ2-4, with D possibly matching TRBD1 (7 bases). CDR3 length: 15 residues. The germline CDR1 and CDR2 sequences are KGHSH and LQKENI. V lost 3 bases and J lost 1, with 10 bases in between.